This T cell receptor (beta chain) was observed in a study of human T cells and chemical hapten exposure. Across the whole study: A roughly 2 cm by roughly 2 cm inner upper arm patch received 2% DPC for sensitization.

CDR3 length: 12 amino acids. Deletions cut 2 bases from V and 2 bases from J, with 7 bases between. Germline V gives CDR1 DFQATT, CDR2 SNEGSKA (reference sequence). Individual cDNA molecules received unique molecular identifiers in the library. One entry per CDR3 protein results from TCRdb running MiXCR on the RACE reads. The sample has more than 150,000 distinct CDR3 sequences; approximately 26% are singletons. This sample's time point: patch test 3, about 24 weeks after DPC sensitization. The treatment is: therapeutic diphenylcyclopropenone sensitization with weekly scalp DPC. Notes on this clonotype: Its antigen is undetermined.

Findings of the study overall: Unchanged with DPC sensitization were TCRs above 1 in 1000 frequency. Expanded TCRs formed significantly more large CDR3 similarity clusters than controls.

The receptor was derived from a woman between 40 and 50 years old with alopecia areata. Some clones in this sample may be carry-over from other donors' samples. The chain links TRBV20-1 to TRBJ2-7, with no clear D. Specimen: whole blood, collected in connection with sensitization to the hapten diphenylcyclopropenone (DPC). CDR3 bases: TGCAGTGCTAGAACGGACCCCTACGAGCAGTACTTC. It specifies CSARTDPYEQYF.